The entry that follows covers one T cell receptor (beta chain) sequence. This sample is part of a study of blood T cell repertoires in COVID-19. Trimming pared 0 bases from V and 4 bases from J, leaving 5 bases between. CDR1 and CDR2 (germline): SGHRS, YFSETQ. The length of the CDR3 is 13 residues. TCRdb's copy holds only in-frame clones and misses some; the assay was immunoSEQ multiplex PCR. The data contain about 120,000 clones, over 75% of them singletons. The sample was peripheral blood. The origin of this receptor is a woman aged 80 or over with acute or convalescent COVID-19. This chain links TRBV5-1 with TRBJ2-1; perhaps TRBD1 as D (5 bases). The CDR3 DNA is TGCGCCAGCAGCTTGGACAGGTACAATGAGCAGTTCTTC. Its protein is CASSLDRYNEQFF. The full variable domain, completed using reference TRBV5-1 and TRBJ2-1, is KAGVTQTPRYLIKTRGQQVTLSCSPISGHRSVSWYQQTPGQGLQFLFEYFSETQRNKGNFPGRFSGRQFSNSRSEMNVSTLELGDSALYLCASSLDRYNEQFFGPGTRLTVL.